The entry below describes one T cell receptor (beta chain). Data came from immunoSEQ multiplex PCR; TCRdb stores just in-frame clones and leaves some out. The data show some 50,000 clones, 65% to 90% seen once. The data were taken from a study of blood T cell repertoires in COVID-19. Trimming took off 2 bases at V and 7 bases at J, with 24 bases between the two ends. The CDR3 covers 17 residues. The TCR was taken from a middle-aged man with acute or convalescent COVID-19. The chain recombines TRBV5-3 with TRBJ1-2; D is perhaps TRBD1 (5 bases). TRBV5-3 is assigned to the ORF class and has an uncertain function. The specimen was peripheral blood. The CDR3 DNA sequence: TGTGCCAGAAGCTTTCCCATCCAGGGAAGTCTACGGAGTGGCTACACCTTC. Protein product: CARSFPIQGSLRSGYTF.